These 6 T cell receptor beta chains came from one sample sequenced in a study of T cell responses to AZD1222 COVID-19 vaccine. Sequencing used immunoSEQ multiplex PCR; TCRdb keeps in-frame clones, though not all of them. Of about 150,000 clones listed, more than 85% are singletons. The sample consisted of peripheral blood, taken 28 days after the second AZD1222 dose. The receptor set was obtained from an adult who received the AZD1222 COVID-19 vaccine.

The gene calls are TRBV5-1 and TRBJ1-3, with 7 bases identical to TRBD1. The CDR3 is made up of 15 amino acids. V trimming: 5 bases; J trimming: 4 bases; junction bases outside the gene matches: 9. The V gene's germline CDR1 is SGHRS and CDR2 YFSETQ. In nucleotides, the CDR3 is TGCGCCAGCAGTTATGAGGGGGCAGCCGGAAACACCATATATTTT. Translation gives CASSYEGAAGNTIYF.

As DNA, the CDR3 is TGTGCCATCAGTGCTCCAGACAGGGCCCCACCCTCTGGGGCCAACGTCCTGACTTTC. Amino acids: CAISAPDRAPPSGANVLTF. The V and J genes are TRBV10-3 and TRBJ2-6, with 7 positions matching TRBD1. Per germline, CDR1 ENHRY and CDR2 SYGVKD. This CDR3 is 19 amino acids long. V lost 4 bases, J lost 0 bases, and 12 bases stayed unmatched.

This chain uses TRBV19 with TRBJ1-1; D is possibly TRBD1 (6 bases). CDR1 is LNHDA and CDR2 is SQIVND in the germline V gene (reference sequence). The CDR3 is 13 residues long. Trimming stripped 10 bases from V and 2 bases from J, with 14 bases between. This CDR3 is CATRTESNTEAFF. DNA of the CDR3: TGTGCCACCCGGACAGAGTCAAACACTGAAGCTTTCTTT.

The rearrangement joins TRBV18 to TRBJ2-7; 9 positions match TRBD1. The CDR3 runs to 14 residues. Germline lookup yields CDR1 KGHSH and CDR2 LQKENI. Trimming at V came to 3 bases and at J to 3 bases, leaving 3 bases not matched to a gene. CDR3 residues: CASSPGQGLYEQYF. The DNA for the CDR3 is TGTGCCAGCTCACCGGGACAGGGCCTCTACGAGCAGTACTTC.

V and J are TRBV7-9 and TRBJ2-7; D ambiguous. Germline V CDR1 and CDR2: SEHNR, FQNEAQ (reference sequence). The CDR3 extends over 11 amino acids. The germline V and J ends were trimmed by 5 bases and 2 bases, with 4 bases remaining between them. CDR3 amino acids: CASSAAYEQYF. The CDR3 DNA reads as TGTGCCAGCAGCGCGGCCTACGAGCAGTACTTC. Using reference TRBV7-9 and TRBJ2-7 for the parts outside the CDR3, the full variable domain is DTGVSQNPRHKITKRGQNVTFRCDPISEHNRLYWYRQTLGQGPEFLTYFQNEAQLEKSRLLSDRFSAERPKGSFSTLEIQRTEQGDSAMYLCASSAAYEQYFGPGTRLTVT.

This rearrangement joins TRBV2 to TRBJ2-3; perhaps TRBD2 as D (7 bases). The CDR3 totals 17 residues. Germline V CDR1 and CDR2: SNHLY, FYNNEI. Trimming took 2 bases from V and 2 from J, leaving 17 bases between them. The CDR3: CASSELVGGRNTDTQYF. Here the CDR3 DNA reads TGTGCCAGCAGTGAACTAGTGGGGGGGCGAAACACAGATACGCAGTATTTT.